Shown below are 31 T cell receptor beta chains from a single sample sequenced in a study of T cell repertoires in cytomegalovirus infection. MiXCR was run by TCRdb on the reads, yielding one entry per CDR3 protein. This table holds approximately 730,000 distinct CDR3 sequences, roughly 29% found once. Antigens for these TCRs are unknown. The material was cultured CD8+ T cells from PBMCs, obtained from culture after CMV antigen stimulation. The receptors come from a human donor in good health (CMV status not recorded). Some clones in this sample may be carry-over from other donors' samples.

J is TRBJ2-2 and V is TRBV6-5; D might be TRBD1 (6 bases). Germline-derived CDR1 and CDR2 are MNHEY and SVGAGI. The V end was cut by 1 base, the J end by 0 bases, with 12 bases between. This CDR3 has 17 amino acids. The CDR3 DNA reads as TGTGCCAGCAGTTACTTTCCGGACAGCGCGAACACCGGGGAGCTGTTTTTT. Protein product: CASSYFPDSANTGELFF.

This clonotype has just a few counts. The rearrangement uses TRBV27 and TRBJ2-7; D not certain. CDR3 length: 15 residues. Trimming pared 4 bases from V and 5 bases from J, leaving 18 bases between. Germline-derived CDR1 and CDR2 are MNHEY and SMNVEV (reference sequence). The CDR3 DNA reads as TGTGCCAGCAGTTACCCCCCCGGTCCCGGTCACGAGCAGTACTTC. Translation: CASSYPPGPGHEQYF.

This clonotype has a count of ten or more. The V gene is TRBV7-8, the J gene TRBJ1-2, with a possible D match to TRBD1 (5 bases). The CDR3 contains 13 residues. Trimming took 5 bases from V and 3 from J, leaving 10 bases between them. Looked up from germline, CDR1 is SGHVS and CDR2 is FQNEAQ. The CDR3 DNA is TGTGCCAGCAGCCGTGACAGTTACTATGGCTACACCTTC. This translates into CASSRDSYYGYTF.

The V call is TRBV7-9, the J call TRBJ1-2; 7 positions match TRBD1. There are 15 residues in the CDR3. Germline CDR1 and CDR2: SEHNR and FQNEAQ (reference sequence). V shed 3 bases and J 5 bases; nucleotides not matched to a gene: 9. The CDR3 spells CASSFAAGTAYGYTF. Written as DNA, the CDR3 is TGTGCCAGCAGCTTTGCCGCGGGGACAGCATATGGCTACACCTTC.

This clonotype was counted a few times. The chain's CDR3 is CASSLVQDINYGYTF. CDR3 coding DNA: TGTGCCAGCAGCTTAGTTCAGGATATAAACTATGGCTACACCTTC. The V and J genes are TRBV7-2 and TRBJ1-2; no clear D. Trimming pared 1 base from V and 2 bases from J, leaving 11 bases between. This CDR3 comprises 15 residues. Germline V gene data show CDR1 as SGHTA and CDR2 as FQGNSA.

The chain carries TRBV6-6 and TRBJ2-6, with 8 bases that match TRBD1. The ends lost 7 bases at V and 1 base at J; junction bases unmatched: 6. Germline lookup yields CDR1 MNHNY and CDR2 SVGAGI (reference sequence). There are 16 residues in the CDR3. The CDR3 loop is CASTIGTGSGANVLTF. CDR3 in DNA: TGTGCCAGCACGATAGGGACAGGATCTGGGGCCAACGTCCTGACTTTC.

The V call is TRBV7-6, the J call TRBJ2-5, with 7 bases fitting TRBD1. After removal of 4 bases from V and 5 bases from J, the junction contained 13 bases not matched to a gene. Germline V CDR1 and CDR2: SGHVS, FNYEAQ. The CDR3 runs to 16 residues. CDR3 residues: CASSSPPRGLRETQYF. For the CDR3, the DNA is TGTGCCAGCAGCTCCCCCCCGAGGGGGCTGAGGGAGACCCAGTACTTC. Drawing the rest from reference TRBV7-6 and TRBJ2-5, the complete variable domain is GAGVSQSPRYKVTKRGQDVALRCDPISGHVSLYWYRQALGQGPEFLTYFNYEAQQDKSGLPNDRFSAERPEGSISTLTIQRTEQRDSAMYRCASSSPPRGLRETQYFGPGTRLLVL.

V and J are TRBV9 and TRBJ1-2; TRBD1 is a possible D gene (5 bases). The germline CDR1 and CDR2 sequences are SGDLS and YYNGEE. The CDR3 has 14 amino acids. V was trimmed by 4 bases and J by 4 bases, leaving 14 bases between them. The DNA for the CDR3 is TGTGCCAGCAGCCGACCGGGGACGCCCTATGGCTACACCTTC. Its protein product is CASSRPGTPYGYTF.

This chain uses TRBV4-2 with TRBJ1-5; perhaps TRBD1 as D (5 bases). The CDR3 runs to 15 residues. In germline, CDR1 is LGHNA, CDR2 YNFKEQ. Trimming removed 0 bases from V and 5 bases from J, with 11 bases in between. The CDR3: CASSQDNGADQPQHF. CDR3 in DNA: TGTGCCAGCAGCCAAGATAATGGGGCGGATCAGCCCCAGCATTTT.

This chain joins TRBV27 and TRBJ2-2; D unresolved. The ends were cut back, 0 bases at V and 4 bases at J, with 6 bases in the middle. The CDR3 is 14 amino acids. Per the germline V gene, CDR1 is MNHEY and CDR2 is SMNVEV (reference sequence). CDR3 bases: TGTGCCAGCAGTTTATCCCAGAGCACCGGGGAGCTGTTTTTT. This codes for CASSLSQSTGELFF.

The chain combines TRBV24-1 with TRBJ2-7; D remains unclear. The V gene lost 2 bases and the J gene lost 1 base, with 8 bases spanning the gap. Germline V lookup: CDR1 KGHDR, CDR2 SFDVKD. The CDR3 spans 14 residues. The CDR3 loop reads CATSDSGRSYEQYF. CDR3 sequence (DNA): TGTGCCACCAGTGATTCTGGACGGTCCTACGAGCAGTACTTC.

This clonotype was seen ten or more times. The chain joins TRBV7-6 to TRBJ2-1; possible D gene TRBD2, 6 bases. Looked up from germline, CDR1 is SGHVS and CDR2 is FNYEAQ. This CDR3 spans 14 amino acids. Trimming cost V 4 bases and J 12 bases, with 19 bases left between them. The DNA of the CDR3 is TGTGCCAGCAGCTCACCAGCGCAAGGGACTGGGCAGTTCTTC. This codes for CASSSPAQGTGQFF.

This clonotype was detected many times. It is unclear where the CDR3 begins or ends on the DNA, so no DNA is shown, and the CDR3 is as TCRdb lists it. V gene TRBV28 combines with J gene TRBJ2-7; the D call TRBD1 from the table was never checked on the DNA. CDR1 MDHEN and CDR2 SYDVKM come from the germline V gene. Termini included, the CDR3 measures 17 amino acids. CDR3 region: CASSSSFLQGVGNEQYV.

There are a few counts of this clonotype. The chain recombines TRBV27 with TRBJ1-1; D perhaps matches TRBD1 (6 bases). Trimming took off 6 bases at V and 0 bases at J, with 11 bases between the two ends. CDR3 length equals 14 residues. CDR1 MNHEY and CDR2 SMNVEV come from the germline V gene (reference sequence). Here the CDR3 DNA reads TGTGCCAGCAGAACAGGGCTGGTGAACACTGAAGCTTTCTTT. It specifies CASRTGLVNTEAFF.

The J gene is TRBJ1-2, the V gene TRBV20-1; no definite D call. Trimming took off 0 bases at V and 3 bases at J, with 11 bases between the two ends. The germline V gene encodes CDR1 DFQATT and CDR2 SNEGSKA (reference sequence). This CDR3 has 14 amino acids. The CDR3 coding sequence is TGCAGTGCTAGAGATGCAACCTCCGACTATGGCTACACCTTC. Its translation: CSARDATSDYGYTF.

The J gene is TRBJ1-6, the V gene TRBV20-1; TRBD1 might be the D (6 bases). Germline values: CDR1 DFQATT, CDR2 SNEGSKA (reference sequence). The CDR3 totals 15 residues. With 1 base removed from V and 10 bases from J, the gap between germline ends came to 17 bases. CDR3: CSARGGGGGESPLHF. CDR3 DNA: TGCAGTGCTAGAGGGGGAGGAGGGGGGGAATCACCCCTCCACTTT.

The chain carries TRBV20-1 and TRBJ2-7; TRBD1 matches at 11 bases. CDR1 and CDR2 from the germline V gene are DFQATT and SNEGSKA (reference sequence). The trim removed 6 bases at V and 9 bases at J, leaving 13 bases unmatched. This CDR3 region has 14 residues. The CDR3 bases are TGCAGTGCCCGGGGACAGGGGGTTAGCTCGGGGCAGTACTTC. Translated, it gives CSARGQGVSSGQYF.

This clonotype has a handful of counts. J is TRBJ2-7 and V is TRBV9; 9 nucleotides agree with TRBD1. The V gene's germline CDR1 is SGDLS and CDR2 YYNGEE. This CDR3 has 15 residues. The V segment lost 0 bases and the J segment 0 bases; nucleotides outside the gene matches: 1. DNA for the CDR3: TGTGCCAGCAGCGTAGGACAGGGGGACTCCTACGAGCAGTACTTC. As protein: CASSVGQGDSYEQYF.

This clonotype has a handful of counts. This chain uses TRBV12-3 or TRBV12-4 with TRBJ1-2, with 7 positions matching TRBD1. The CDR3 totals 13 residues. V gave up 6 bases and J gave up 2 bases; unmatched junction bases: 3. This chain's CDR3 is CASRGTDNYGYTF. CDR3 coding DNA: TGTGCCAGCAGAGGGACAGACAACTATGGCTACACCTTC.

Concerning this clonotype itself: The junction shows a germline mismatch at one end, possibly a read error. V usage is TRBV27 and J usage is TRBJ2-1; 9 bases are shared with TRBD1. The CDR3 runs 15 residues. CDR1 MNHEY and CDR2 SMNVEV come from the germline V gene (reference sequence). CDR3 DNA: TGTGCCACCAGTCTCCGGACAGGGGAACACAATGAGCAGTTCTTC. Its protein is CATSLRTGEHNEQFF.

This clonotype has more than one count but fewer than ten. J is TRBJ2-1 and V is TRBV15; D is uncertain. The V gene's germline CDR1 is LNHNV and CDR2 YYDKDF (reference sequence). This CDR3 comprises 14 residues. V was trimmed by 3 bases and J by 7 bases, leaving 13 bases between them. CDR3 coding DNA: TGTGCCACCAGCAGCCCCGGTCATGGGAATGAGCAGTTCTTC. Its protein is CATSSPGHGNEQFF.

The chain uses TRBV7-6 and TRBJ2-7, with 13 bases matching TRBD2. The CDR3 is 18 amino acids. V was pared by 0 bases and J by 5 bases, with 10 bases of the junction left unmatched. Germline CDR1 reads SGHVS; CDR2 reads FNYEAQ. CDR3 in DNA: TGTGCCAGCAGCTTAGCGCCGGGACTAGCGGGGTACAGCGACGAGCAGTACTTC. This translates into CASSLAPGLAGYSDEQYF.

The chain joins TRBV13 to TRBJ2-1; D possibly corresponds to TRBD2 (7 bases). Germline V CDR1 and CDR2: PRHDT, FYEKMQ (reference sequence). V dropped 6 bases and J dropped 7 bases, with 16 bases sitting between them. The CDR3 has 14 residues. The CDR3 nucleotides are TGTGCCAGCAGTCGGGGGGCGCATGGTAATGAGCAGTTCTTC. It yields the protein CASSRGAHGNEQFF.

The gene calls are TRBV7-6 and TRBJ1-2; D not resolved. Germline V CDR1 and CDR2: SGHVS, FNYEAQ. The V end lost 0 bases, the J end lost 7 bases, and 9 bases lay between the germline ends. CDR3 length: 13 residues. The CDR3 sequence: CASSLANGFGYTF. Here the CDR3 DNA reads TGTGCCAGCAGCTTAGCGAACGGTTTTGGCTACACCTTC.

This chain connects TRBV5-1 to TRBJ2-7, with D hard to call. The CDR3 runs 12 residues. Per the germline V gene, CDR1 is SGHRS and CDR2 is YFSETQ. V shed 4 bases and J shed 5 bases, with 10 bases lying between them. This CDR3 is CASSLRSHEQYF. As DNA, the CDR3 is TGCGCCAGCAGCCTCCGGAGCCACGAGCAGTACTTC.

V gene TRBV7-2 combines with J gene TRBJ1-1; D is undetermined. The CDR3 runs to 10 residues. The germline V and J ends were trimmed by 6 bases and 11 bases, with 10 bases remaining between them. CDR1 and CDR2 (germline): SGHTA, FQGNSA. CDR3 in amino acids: CASRALGAFF. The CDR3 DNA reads TGTGCCAGCAGAGCACTAGGGGCTTTCTTT.

The CDR3 DNA reads TGTGCCAGCAGCAAAGGACAGAACCCAAGCACAGATACGCAGTATTTT. It yields the protein CASSKGQNPSTDTQYF. This sequence joins TRBV11-1 and TRBJ2-3, with D perhaps matching TRBD1 (6 bases). Trimming took off 5 bases at V and 0 bases at J, with 15 bases between the two ends. The CDR3 loop spans 16 amino acids. Germline V gives CDR1 SGHAT, CDR2 FQDESV (reference sequence).

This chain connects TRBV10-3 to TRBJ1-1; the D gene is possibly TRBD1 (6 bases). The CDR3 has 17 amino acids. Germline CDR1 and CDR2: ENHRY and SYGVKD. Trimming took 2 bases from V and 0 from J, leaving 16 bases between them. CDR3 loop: CAISEQGRTALNTEAFF. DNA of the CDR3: TGTGCCATCAGTGAGCAAGGCCGGACAGCCCTGAACACTGAAGCTTTCTTT.

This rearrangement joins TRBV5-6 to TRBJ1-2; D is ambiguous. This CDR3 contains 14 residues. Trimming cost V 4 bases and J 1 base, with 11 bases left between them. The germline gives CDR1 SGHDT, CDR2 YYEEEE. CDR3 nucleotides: TGTGCCAGCAGCCATGAAGGTTTTAACTATGGCTACACCTTC. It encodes CASSHEGFNYGYTF.

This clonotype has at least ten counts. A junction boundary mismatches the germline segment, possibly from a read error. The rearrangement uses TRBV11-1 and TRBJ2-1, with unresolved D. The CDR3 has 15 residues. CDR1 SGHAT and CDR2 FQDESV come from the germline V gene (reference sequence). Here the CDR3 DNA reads TGTGCCAGCACCTTAGACCTGAGCTCCTACAATGAGCAGTTCTTC. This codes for CASTLDLSSYNEQFF.

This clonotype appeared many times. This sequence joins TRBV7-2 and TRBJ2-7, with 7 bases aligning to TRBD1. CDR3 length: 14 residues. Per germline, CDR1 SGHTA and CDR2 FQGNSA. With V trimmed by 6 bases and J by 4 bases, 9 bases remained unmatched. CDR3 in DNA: TGTGCCAGCAGTTTTGATCGGGACAGTTACGAGCAGTACTTC. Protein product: CASSFDRDSYEQYF.